Listed here are 27 T cell receptor beta chains from one sample, sequenced in a study of blood T cell repertoires in COVID-19. Data came from immunoSEQ multiplex PCR; TCRdb stores just in-frame clones and leaves some out. The table has around 250,000 clones, roughly nine tenths seen once. Material for sequencing was peripheral blood. These receptors were obtained from a woman in her 40s who had recovered from COVID-19.

The V gene is TRBV28, the J gene TRBJ1-1; no clear D. The germline V gene has CDR1 MDHEN and CDR2 SYDVKM. Trimming removed 4 bases from V and 1 base from J, with 13 bases in between. This CDR3 has 15 amino acids. As DNA, the CDR3 is TGTGCCAGCAGTTCCGCGTCAGAGGGGAACACTGAAGCTTTCTTT. Translating gives CASSSASEGNTEAFF. The full variable domain, its missing parts supplied by reference TRBV28 and TRBJ1-1, is DVKVTQSSRYLVKRTGEKVFLECVQDMDHENMFWYRQDPGLGLRLIYFSYDVKMKEKGDIPEGYSVSREKKERFSLILESASTNQTSMYLCASSSASEGNTEAFFGQGTRLTVV.

The chain has TRBV7-6 and TRBJ2-6, with D perhaps matching TRBD1 (5 bases). Per the germline V gene, CDR1 is SGHVS and CDR2 is FNYEAQ. The CDR3 has 17 amino acids. V gave up 1 base and J gave up 2 bases, with 12 bases separating them. The chain's CDR3 is CASSLGPGWAGANVLTF. For the CDR3, the DNA is TGTGCCAGCAGCTTAGGCCCAGGGTGGGCTGGGGCCAACGTCCTGACTTTC. Supplemented by reference TRBV7-6 and TRBJ2-6, the full variable domain reads GAGVSQSPRYKVTKRGQDVALRCDPISGHVSLYWYRQALGQGPEFLTYFNYEAQQDKSGLPNDRFSAERPEGSISTLTIQRTEQRDSAMYRCASSLGPGWAGANVLTFGAGSRLTVL.

This chain uses TRBV6-5 with TRBJ2-3, with 7 positions matching TRBD2. The J segment lost 0 bases and the V segment lost 0 bases, leaving 3 bases of the junction unmatched. The CDR3 covers 16 residues. Germline CDR1 reads MNHEY; CDR2 reads SVGAGI. CDR3 sequence (DNA): TGTGCCAGCAGTTACTCCAGCGGGGCCAGCACAGATACGCAGTATTTT. Its translation is CASSYSSGASTDTQYF.

The V gene is TRBV30, the J gene TRBJ1-1, with 8 bases matching TRBD1. V was clipped by 5 bases and J by 5 bases; unmatched bases: 1. The length of the CDR3 is 11 residues. CDR1 is GTSNPN, CDR2 SVGIG, per germline (reference sequence). CDR3 coding DNA: TGTGCCTGGCACAGGGGGACTGAAGCTTTCTTT. Protein sequence: CAWHRGTEAFF. The variable domain in full, with the rest retrieved from reference TRBV30 and TRBJ1-1, is SQTIHQWPATLVQPVGSPLSLECTVEGTSNPNLYWYRQAAGRGLQLLFYSVGIGQISSEVPQNLSASRPQDRQFILSSKKLLLSDSGFYLCAWHRGTEAFFGQGTRLTVV.

The gene calls are TRBV7-3 and TRBJ1-2; D possibly corresponds to TRBD1 (6 bases). The CDR3 runs to 13 residues. Germline V gives CDR1 SGHTA, CDR2 FQGTGA. The V end lost 5 bases, the J end lost 4 bases, and 11 bases lay between the germline ends. The CDR3 region is CASSQGGVYGYTF. The CDR3 DNA is TGTGCCAGCAGCCAAGGGGGGGTCTATGGCTACACCTTC.

This clone was seen only once. The CDR3 sequence: CASSLTSQGNEQYF. Here the CDR3 DNA reads TGTGCCAGCAGCTTAACGTCGCAGGGGAACGAGCAGTACTTC. The J gene is TRBJ2-7, the V gene TRBV7-3; D is possibly TRBD1 (6 bases). The germline V gene has CDR1 SGHTA and CDR2 FQGTGA. Trimming cost V 0 bases and J 5 bases, with 11 bases left between them. The CDR3 is 14 amino acids.

As for this clone: A junction end diverges from the germline sequence, so it may reflect a read error. This chain connects TRBV9 to TRBJ1-1, with 10 bases that match TRBD1. CDR1 is SGDLS and CDR2 is YYNGEE in the germline V gene. This CDR3 comprises 13 residues. The CDR3 DNA sequence: TGTGCTAGCAGCGTAATAGGGACAGGGGAGGCTTTCTTT. Protein sequence: CASSVIGTGEAFF.

This chain links TRBV3-1 (or the pseudogene TRBV3-2) with TRBJ1-6; 8 bases are shared with TRBD1. The CDR3 length is 15 residues. V shed 6 bases, J shed 7 bases, and the junction held 8 bases outside the gene matches. Germline V CDR1 and CDR2: LGHDT, YNNKEL (reference sequence). The DNA for the CDR3 is TGTGCCAGCAGATTCGACAGGGGTGGAAATTCACCCCTCCACTTT. It codes for CASRFDRGGNSPLHF.

The chain joins TRBV7-9 to TRBJ2-7; tentative D call: TRBD2 (6 bases). Per the germline V gene, CDR1 is SEHNR and CDR2 is FQNEAQ (reference sequence). CDR3 length: 14 residues. V was shortened by 1 base and J by 5 bases, with 12 bases between the two germline ends. The CDR3 DNA reads TGTGCCAGCAGCTTAGGGCCAGGGAGGAACGAGCAGTACTTC. Translated, it gives CASSLGPGRNEQYF. Based on the CDR3 plus reference TRBV7-9 and TRBJ2-7, the full variable domain is DTGVSQNPRHKITKRGQNVTFRCDPISEHNRLYWYRQTLGQGPEFLTYFQNEAQLEKSRLLSDRFSAERPKGSFSTLEIQRTEQGDSAMYLCASSLGPGRNEQYFGPGTRLTVT.

The chain combines TRBV18 with TRBJ2-1; D perhaps matches TRBD1 (6 bases). V was pared by 3 bases and J by 10 bases, with 19 bases between. The V gene's germline CDR1 is KGHSH and CDR2 LQKENI. The CDR3 has 15 amino acids. This chain's CDR3 is CASSPRTVGLGEQFF. In DNA, the CDR3 is TGTGCCAGCTCACCTCGGACAGTGGGTTTAGGGGAGCAGTTCTTC.

The chain is built from TRBV3-1 (or the pseudogene TRBV3-2) and TRBJ1-1; possibly TRBD1 for D (5 bases). The CDR3 totals 13 residues. Germline values: CDR1 LGHDT, CDR2 YNNKEL (reference sequence). The V end was cut by 1 base, the J end by 7 bases, with 10 bases between. CDR3 bases: TGTGCCAGCAGCCAAGGCGGGGGGAGTGAAGCTTTCTTT. Its protein is CASSQGGGSEAFF.

This chain connects TRBV28 to TRBJ1-6; D is perhaps TRBD1 (5 bases). Trimming pared 2 bases from V and 13 bases from J, leaving 12 bases between. CDR3 length: 13 amino acids. Germline values: CDR1 MDHEN, CDR2 SYDVKM. CDR3 residues: CASSLADSSPLHF. As DNA, the CDR3 is TGTGCCAGCAGTTTAGCTGACAGTTCGCCCCTCCACTTT.

The CDR3: CASSYTTPNTGELFF. CDR3 sequence (DNA): TGTGCCAGCAGTTACACTACGCCGAACACCGGGGAGCTGTTTTTT. The V gene is TRBV6-2 or TRBV6-3, the J gene TRBJ2-2; D gene ambiguous. The CDR3 spans 15 residues. In germline, CDR1 is MNHEY, CDR2 SVGEGT. Trimming took off 2 bases at V and 0 bases at J, with 7 bases between the two ends.

The chain couples TRBV3-1 (or the pseudogene TRBV3-2) to TRBJ2-1; TRBD2 might be the D (6 bases). V gave up 0 bases and J gave up 12 bases, with 12 bases separating them. Germline V gives CDR1 LGHDT, CDR2 YNNKEL (reference sequence). CDR3 size: 13 residues. The CDR3 coding sequence is TGTGCCAGCAGCCAAGATATAGGGCGGGGGCAGTTCTTC. Translating gives CASSQDIGRGQFF.

The CDR3 nucleotides are TGCGCCAGCAGCTTGCTCACTAGCGGGACGAACACCGGGGAGCTGTTTTTT. It specifies CASSLLTSGTNTGELFF. This sequence joins TRBV5-1 and TRBJ2-2; TRBD2 aligns across 10 bases. Germline trimming cut 1 base from V and 0 bases from J; bases unmatched to any gene: 3. CDR3 length: 17 residues. CDR1 is SGHRS and CDR2 is YFSETQ in the germline V gene.

This clone was recorded only once. The V gene is TRBV3-1 (or the pseudogene TRBV3-2), the J gene TRBJ1-5; maybe TRBD1 (6 bases). This CDR3 is 14 amino acids long. The germline V and J ends were trimmed by 1 base and 5 bases, with 9 bases remaining between them. CDR1 LGHDT and CDR2 YNNKEL come from the germline V gene (reference sequence). The CDR3 loop is CASSQGAGDQPQHF. The CDR3 bases are TGTGCCAGCAGCCAAGGGGCAGGGGATCAGCCCCAGCATTTT.

V is TRBV6-5 and J is TRBJ1-3; tentative D call: TRBD1 (5 bases). Trimming pared 7 bases from V and 1 base from J, leaving 11 bases between. The CDR3 is 14 amino acids. Germline V gene lookup returns CDR1 MNHEY and CDR2 SVGAGI. CDR3 nucleotide sequence: TGTGCCAGCACCCCGGGGGTGTCTGGAAACACCATATATTTT. Its protein product is CASTPGVSGNTIYF.

This clone was counted a single time. This chain connects TRBV10-3 to TRBJ2-2; 7 bases are a match to TRBD2. Germline V lookup: CDR1 ENHRY, CDR2 SYGVKD. With 10 bases clipped from V and 7 bases from J, the junction kept 15 bases outside the gene matches. The CDR3 totals 15 residues. The CDR3 loop reads CATTGTSVPGGELFF. The CDR3 coding sequence is TGTGCCACAACCGGTACTAGCGTGCCCGGCGGGGAGCTGTTTTTT.

The chain joins TRBV7-8 to TRBJ2-4; D remains unclear. CDR1 and CDR2 from the germline V gene are SGHVS and FQNEAQ. This CDR3 contains 15 residues. V dropped 1 base and J dropped 1 base, with 8 bases sitting between them. CDR3 protein: CASSLGLMAKNIQYF. The CDR3 coding sequence is TGTGCCAGCAGCTTAGGGCTGATGGCCAAAAACATTCAGTACTTC.

The chain is built from TRBV2 and TRBJ2-2; D unclear. V was shortened by 9 bases and J by 0 bases, with 2 bases between the two germline ends. This CDR3 spans 11 amino acids. Germline V gene lookup returns CDR1 SNHLY and CDR2 FYNNEI. The CDR3 nucleotides are TGTGCCAGTACGAACACCGGGGAGCTGTTTTTT. Its translation: CASTNTGELFF.

J is TRBJ1-1 and V is TRBV6-5, with 7 bases identical to TRBD1. The germline V gene encodes CDR1 MNHEY and CDR2 SVGAGI. Germline trimming cut 6 bases from V and 5 bases from J; bases unmatched to any gene: 6. This CDR3 region has 13 residues. The CDR3 DNA follows: TGTGCCAGCAGGTATACAGGGGATACTGAAGCTTTCTTT. The encoded protein is CASRYTGDTEAFF.

The genes are TRBV5-1 and TRBJ2-1; 14 nucleotides agree with TRBD2. Looked up from germline, CDR1 is SGHRS and CDR2 is YFSETQ. J lost 6 bases, V lost 4 bases, and 15 bases had no gene match. The CDR3 runs to 19 residues. The CDR3 here is CASSPLKGTGLAGANEQFF. CDR3 sequence (DNA): TGCGCCAGCAGCCCGCTAAAGGGTACGGGACTAGCGGGAGCCAATGAGCAGTTCTTC.

The chain uses TRBV5-1 and TRBJ2-5; TRBD1 aligns across 7 bases. Germline values: CDR1 SGHRS, CDR2 YFSETQ. The trim removed 0 bases at V and 4 bases at J, leaving 6 bases unmatched. The CDR3 runs to 15 residues. The CDR3, as DNA: TGCGCCAGCAGCTTGGAAGGTAACAGGGGAGAGACCCAGTACTTC. It specifies CASSLEGNRGETQYF.

This sequence joins TRBV5-6 and TRBJ1-2, with TRBD1 matching over 11 bases. Trimming took 3 bases from V and 2 from J; bases not matched to a gene: 9. This CDR3 is built from 17 residues. In germline, CDR1 is SGHDT, CDR2 YYEEEE. The CDR3 is CASSYGQGASSNYGYTF. As DNA, the CDR3 is TGTGCCAGCAGCTACGGACAGGGGGCAAGTTCGAACTATGGCTACACCTTC.

The chain links TRBV28 to TRBJ1-4; TRBD1 is a possible D gene (6 bases). The V end lost 7 bases, the J end lost 4 bases, and 13 bases lay between the germline ends. CDR1 is MDHEN, CDR2 SYDVKM, per germline. CDR3 size: 14 residues. CDR3 loop: CASKAQGNNEKLFF. DNA for the CDR3: TGTGCCAGCAAAGCTCAGGGGAATAATGAAAAACTGTTTTTT. The variable domain in full, with the rest retrieved from reference TRBV28 and TRBJ1-4, is DVKVTQSSRYLVKRTGEKVFLECVQDMDHENMFWYRQDPGLGLRLIYFSYDVKMKEKGDIPEGYSVSREKKERFSLILESASTNQTSMYLCASKAQGNNEKLFFGSGTQLSVL.

This chain links TRBV19 with TRBJ2-7; the D gene is possibly TRBD1 (5 bases). Trimming removed 6 bases at V and 4 bases at J, with 10 bases between. Germline assignment: CDR1 LNHDA and CDR2 SQIVND (reference sequence). The CDR3 consists of 12 residues. The CDR3 region is CASSPTVYEQYV. CDR3 in DNA: TGTGCCAGTAGCCCGACAGTTTACGAGCAGTACGTC.

The chain couples TRBV7-6 to TRBJ1-1; TRBD1 might be the D (5 bases). The germline V and J ends were trimmed by 5 bases and 1 base, with 14 bases remaining between them. Germline-derived CDR1 and CDR2 are SGHVS and FNYEAQ. The CDR3 runs to 15 residues. The CDR3 spells CASSRGTRENTEAFF. The CDR3 DNA is TGTGCCAGCAGCCGGGGGACCAGGGAGAACACTGAAGCTTTCTTT.